This T cell receptor beta chain was obtained from a study of blood T cell repertoires in COVID-19. Study summary: Sites in the United States, Italy and Spain provided acute and convalescent COVID-19 samples. T cells, B-cell-depleted T cells, or PBMCs supplied cDNA or gDNA.

Germline CDR1 and CDR2: SGHRS and YFSETQ. Trimming shortened V by 2 bases and J by 7 bases, and 17 bases separated the two germline ends. The CDR3 consists of 15 residues. In the source study's methods: Reference gene primers were amplified, and this amplification served to estimate nucleated cell counts. Method: immunoSEQ multiplex PCR; TCRdb's copy keeps in-frame clones and lacks some. From that table come the V and J calls and clone size; the DNA was used to work out D and trimming. This sample has some 45,000 clones, with roughly four fifths found just once. Sequenced sample: peripheral blood. The gene calls are TRBV5-1 and TRBJ2-3; a weak D match, TRBD1 (6 bases). This TCR was recovered from a woman in her fifties or sixties with acute or convalescent COVID-19. CDR3 DNA sequence: TGCGCCAGCAGCTTCCGGGACATAACCGTGAATACGCAGTATTTT. Its protein is CASSFRDITVNTQYF.